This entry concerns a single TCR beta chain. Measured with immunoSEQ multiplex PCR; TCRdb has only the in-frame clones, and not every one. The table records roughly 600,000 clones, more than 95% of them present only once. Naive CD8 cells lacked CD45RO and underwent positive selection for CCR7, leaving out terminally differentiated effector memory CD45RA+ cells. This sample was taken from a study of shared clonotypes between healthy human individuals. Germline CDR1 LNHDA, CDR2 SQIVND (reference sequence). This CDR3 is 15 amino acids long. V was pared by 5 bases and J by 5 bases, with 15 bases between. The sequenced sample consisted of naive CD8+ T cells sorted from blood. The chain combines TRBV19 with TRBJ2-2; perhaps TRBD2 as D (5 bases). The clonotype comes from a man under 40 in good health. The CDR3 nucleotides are TGTGCCAGTAGTGCGATCGACTTAGCGACCGGGGAGCTGTTTTTT. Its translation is CASSAIDLATGELFF.